This T cell receptor beta chain stems from a study of graft-versus-host responses after intestinal transplantation. In the study overall: Anti-thymocyte globulin induction, then tacrolimus and steroids for 3 to 4 years, went to all recipients. Study conclusions and caveats: Among recipient marrow samples, GvH clones were found; some appeared first in ileum or blood.

Plating combined roughly 200,000 CFSE-labeled responder cells with roughly 200,000 irradiated, violet-dye-labeled stimulator cells. Cell sorting after the reaction yielded proliferating CFSE-low CD3+CD4+ and CD3+CD8+ responders. Profiled with immunoSEQ multiplex PCR; TCRdb holds only in-frame clones, not every one. The table includes 1,700 or so clones, roughly 37% detected once. This clone came up a few times. With V trimmed by 5 bases and J by 5 bases, 11 bases remained unmatched. The CDR3 runs 17 residues. From germline, CDR1 is SGHAT and CDR2 FQNNGV. The receptor's source is a human patient who was an organ donor for intestinal transplantation. This material consisted of alloreactive CD8+ T cells from a mixed lymphocyte reaction culture, taken before transplantation. Noted subset: CFSE-low proliferating T cells sorted from roughly 6-day pre-transplant mixed lymphocyte reaction (GvH or HvG direction). The V call is TRBV11-2, the J call TRBJ2-1; TRBD2 matches at 11 bases. In nucleotides, the CDR3 is TGTGCCAGCAGCCCCTATAGCGGGGGGGCCTACGACAATGAGCAGTTCTTC. Protein sequence: CASSPYSGGAYDNEQFF. Together with reference TRBV11-2 and TRBJ2-1, the CDR3 gives the full variable domain: EAGVAQSPRYKIIEKRQSVAFWCNPISGHATLYWYQQILGQGPKLLIQFQNNGVVDDSQLPKDRFSAERLKGVDSTLKIQPAKLEDSAVYLCASSPYSGGAYDNEQFFGPGTRLTVL.